This T cell receptor beta chain was observed in a study of cytomegalovirus exposure and HLA in healthy donors. Points from the study as a whole: A later analysis found most CMV-associated TCR beta chains apparently HLA-restricted.

In regard to this clone: Its cognate antigen is unknown.

CDR1 MNHEY and CDR2 SVGAGI come from the germline V gene. Between the trimmed V and J ends, which lost 7 bases and 8 bases, there was a span of 14 bases. The CDR3 has 12 amino acids. The primer mix had 60 Vbeta and 13 Jbeta primers. In the source study's methods: Unique TCR beta chains numbered approximately 80 million in a later analysis, with roughly 9.9 million shared. Clones were sequenced by immunoSEQ multiplex PCR, and TCRdb holds only the in-frame ones, with some missing. V, J and clone size were drawn from that table, and D and trimming were deduced from the DNA. Found here are over 110,000 clones, approximately 80% of them singletons; the top ten hold 5% to 7.5%.

Input material: PBMCs. The gene calls are TRBV6-5 and TRBJ1-1; D gene ambiguous. The clonotype was recovered from a woman aged 40 to 55 in good health and CMV-seropositive. Written as DNA, the CDR3 is TGTGCCAGCACCTCGGGGAGGGAGGAAGCTTTCTTT. Translated: CASTSGREEAFF.